These T cell receptor beta chains were read from a single sample in a study of identical twins. Using its own MiXCR run on the 5' RACE reads, TCRdb lists one record per CDR3 protein. The sample yields roughly 500,000 distinct CDR3 sequences, approximately 22% seen once. These sequences were also reported in another study, on T cells expressing NK-cell markers.

The sequencing sample was made of CD4+ T cells sorted from blood. The receptors stem from a woman younger than 35 in good health. CDR3s leave out the opening cysteine and the closing phenylalanine or tryptophan. Expanded clones get a size class; other rows say once, few or many, or leave the size out.

clone_size j_call v_call cdr3_aa
- TRBJ1-1 TRBV12-3/TRBV12-4 ASSGNRDTAF
- TRBJ2-5 TRBV7-9 ASSPRDKETQY
few TRBJ2-7 TRBV6-5 ASSSLTAGIYEQY
- TRBJ1-3 TRBV30 AWRSSGNTIY
- TRBJ2-1 TRBV24-1 ATSGDRATHNEQF
- TRBJ2-1 TRBV20-1 SPGLAGPSAYNEQF
few TRBJ2-4 TRBV20-1 SRGLGAKNIQY
- TRBJ2-3 TRBV6-5 ASSYGGLPGIVQY
- TRBJ2-7 TRBV7-2 ASRRLPGQGPYEQY
few TRBJ2-6 TRBV25-1 ASTSVLAGDCGANVLT
few TRBJ2-5 TRBV5-1 ASTLAGEETQY
few TRBJ1-2 TRBV9 ASSPNVRVGYT
few TRBJ2-5 TRBV5-1 ASSVPNSAGLQETQY
many TRBJ2-7 TRBV15 ATSRDPGTVLDEQY
few TRBJ2-7 TRBV15 ATSTGGTYEQY
- TRBJ2-7 TRBV11-2 ASSSKIGFLAGDYEQY
- TRBJ2-5 TRBV21-1 ASTPGRLVGDGETQY
few TRBJ2-1 TRBV5-1 ASTVSNDPNRGVGNEQF
many TRBJ1-2 TRBV4-3 ASSQYLQETYYGYT
- TRBJ2-3 TRBV20-1 SARLMRGDRDTQY
many TRBJ2-7 TRBV11-2 ASSWEGSSYEQY
- TRBJ1-2 TRBV6-1 ASGGGQGQYGYT
few TRBJ1-5 TRBV3-1 ASSLTPGDQPQH
- TRBJ2-4 TRBV5-5 ASSRTSGRGIQY
few TRBJ2-7 TRBV7-2 ASSPQRLAGEVQY
- TRBJ2-3 TRBV12-3/TRBV12-4 ASSLKLDTQY
- TRBJ2-7 TRBV5-5 ASTPVPGQGPYEQY
- TRBJ1-3 TRBV20-1 SARRGNTGSGNTIY
- TRBJ1-5 TRBV12-3/TRBV12-4 ASSLGQASNQPQH
- TRBJ2-7 TRBV5-1 ASSIGANSYSYEQY
- TRBJ1-1 TRBV29-1 SADTEAF
- TRBJ2-5 TRBV14 ASSQSLDDTQY
- TRBJ1-2 TRBV9 ASSASNGYT
- TRBJ2-7 TRBV5-1 ASSQAGATGNEQY
- TRBJ1-5 TRBV7-2 ASSLYSQPQH
few TRBJ2-5 TRBV5-6 ASSWGGPQETQY
- TRBJ2-2 TRBV20-1 SARGSGTIPTGELF
- TRBJ2-1 TRBV2 ASSEGGREGRYEQF
- TRBJ1-5 TRBV12-3/TRBV12-4 ASGRQGGQPQH
- TRBJ1-2 TRBV27 ASSFVQGLYGYT
- TRBJ2-7 TRBV7-2 ASSNRYEQY
few TRBJ2-7 TRBV6-2/TRBV6-3 ASATGGSEQY
- TRBJ2-5 TRBV2 ASSKITSQETQY
few TRBJ1-1 TRBV7-7 ASSPVRTSEAF
few TRBJ1-1 TRBV6-5 ASSYTGGLGEAF
- TRBJ1-1 TRBV12-3/TRBV12-4 ASTWSGGTEAF
- TRBJ2-4 TRBV20-1 SARAGLAKNIQY